The 25 T cell receptor beta chains below all came from one sample that was sequenced in a study of OX40 agonist ivuxolimab in advanced cancers. Repertoires were generated with immunoSEQ multiplex PCR, while TCRdb's copy carries only in-frame clones and drops some. The sample consists of roughly 18,000 clones, roughly 71% of them appearing once. This sample comprised CD4+ or CD8+ T cells sorted from blood, obtained in a trial of the OX40 agonist ivuxolimab. The receptors were gathered from an adult with an advanced solid tumor such as melanoma, head and neck, liver or kidney cancer.

This clone was observed a few times. The rearrangement joins TRBV2 to TRBJ2-1; TRBD2 matches 8 bases. This CDR3 is built from 16 residues. Losses at the gene ends were 6 bases for V and 0 bases for J; bases not matched to a gene: 7. Germline loops: CDR1 SNHLY, CDR2 FYNNEI. Here the CDR3 reads CASSAIAGSSYNEQFF. Here the CDR3 DNA reads TGTGCCAGCAGCGCAATAGCGGGAAGCTCCTACAATGAGCAGTTCTTC.

The V gene is TRBV7-3, the J gene TRBJ2-3; tentatively, D is TRBD2 (5 bases). The germline gives CDR1 SGHTA, CDR2 FQGTGA. The CDR3 totals 16 residues. V dropped 1 base and J dropped 2 bases, with 13 bases sitting between them. The chain's CDR3 is CASSLIERSHTDTQYF. CDR3 bases: TGTGCCAGCAGCTTAATCGAGCGGAGCCACACAGATACGCAGTATTTT.

The rearrangement links TRBV11-3 to TRBJ2-1, with 7 nucleotides matching TRBD2. The CDR3 spans 14 residues. From germline, CDR1 is SGHNT and CDR2 YENEEA. V shed 5 bases and J 1 base; nucleotides not matched to a gene: 2. CDR3 sequence reads: CASSGGVSYNEQFF. DNA of the CDR3: TGTGCCAGCAGCGGGGGGGTGTCCTACAATGAGCAGTTCTTC.

The chain employs TRBV27 and TRBJ2-1; TRBD1 might be the D (6 bases). The V gene lost 3 bases and the J gene lost 0 bases, with 12 bases spanning the gap. The CDR3 loop spans 16 amino acids. Germline V gene lookup returns CDR1 MNHEY and CDR2 SMNVEV (reference sequence). Here the CDR3 DNA reads TGTGCCAGCAGTTTTGGGACATCACTCTCCTACAATGAGCAGTTCTTC. As protein: CASSFGTSLSYNEQFF.

As DNA, the CDR3 is TGTGCCAGTCAGGATAGCAATCAGCCCCAGCATTTT. Translating gives CASQDSNQPQHF. The chain links TRBV28 to TRBJ1-5, with D unresolved. Looked up from germline, CDR1 is MDHEN and CDR2 is SYDVKM. The V and J ends lost 9 bases and 0 bases respectively, with 6 bases between them. There are 12 residues in the CDR3.

This clone was recorded a few times. The chain combines TRBV27 with TRBJ2-1, with a possible D match to TRBD1 (6 bases). The ends were cut back, 4 bases at V and 8 bases at J, with 24 bases in the middle. This CDR3 comprises 17 residues. Germline lookup yields CDR1 MNHEY and CDR2 SMNVEV (reference sequence). The CDR3 nucleotides read TGTGCCAGCAGTTCCCTCCTACCGACAGGTCTTGGGGATGAGCAGTTCTTC. Residues: CASSSLLPTGLGDEQFF.

This chain joins TRBV5-6 and TRBJ2-7, with 11 bases identical to TRBD2. Germline values: CDR1 SGHDT, CDR2 YYEEEE. CDR3 size: 13 residues. J lost 5 bases, V lost 4 bases, and 2 bases had no gene match. CDR3 nucleotides: TGTGCCAGCAGCGTGACTAGCGGGAACGAGCAGTACTTC. Protein product: CASSVTSGNEQYF.

The chain uses TRBV7-9 and TRBJ1-1; 7 bases line up with TRBD1. The CDR3 is 12 residues long. The V gene's germline CDR1 is SEHNR and CDR2 FQNEAQ (reference sequence). V shed 5 bases, J shed 11 bases, and the junction held 8 bases outside the gene matches. The CDR3 nucleotides read TGTGCCAGCAGCACAGACAGGGTGCGGGCTTTCTTT. Translated: CASSTDRVRAFF.

CDR3 sequence reads: CASSGTSTRHNEQFF. CDR3 nucleotides: TGTGCCAGCAGCGGAACTAGCACCCGTCACAATGAGCAGTTCTTC. The genes are TRBV6-1 and TRBJ2-1, with a tentative D call TRBD2 (6 bases). This CDR3 contains 15 residues. Trimming removed 6 bases from V and 5 bases from J, with 17 bases in between. Germline CDR1 is MNHNS and CDR2 is SASEGT.

As concerns this clone: The sample holds other DNA sequences that translate to the same CDR3. The CDR3 reads CASSLVESPPGEQYF. For the CDR3, the DNA is TGCGCCAGCAGCTTGGTAGAGTCCCCCCCGGGCGAGCAGTACTTC. This sequence joins TRBV5-1 and TRBJ2-7; D is undetermined. Germline V gene data show CDR1 as SGHRS and CDR2 as YFSETQ. The CDR3 sequence is 15 residues long. V lost 0 bases and J lost 6, with 16 bases in between.

A few counts support this clone. The chain carries TRBV4-3 and TRBJ1-6; D not resolved. The V gene's germline CDR1 is LGHNA and CDR2 YSLEER. This CDR3 spans 16 amino acids. The V end was cut by 0 bases, the J end by 6 bases, with 12 bases between. CDR3 nucleotides: TGCGCCAGCAGCCAAGATCGGAGCACTTCTAATTCACCCCTCCACTTT. It yields the protein CASSQDRSTSNSPLHF.

The chain uses TRBV13 and TRBJ2-5, with 9 bases aligning to TRBD2. Germline CDR1 is PRHDT and CDR2 is FYEKMQ (reference sequence). CDR3 length: 16 amino acids. V lost 4 bases, J lost 5 bases, and 11 bases stayed unmatched. CDR3 region: CASSSWTSAEEETQYF. The DNA of the CDR3 is TGTGCCAGCAGCTCCTGGACTAGCGCCGAGGAGGAGACCCAGTACTTC.

There are a few counts of this clone. The chain joins TRBV4-1 to TRBJ2-7; D not certain. Trimming removed 0 bases at V and 3 bases at J, with 9 bases between. The CDR3 totals 14 residues. Germline V CDR1 and CDR2: MGHRA, YSYEKL. CDR3 sequence reads: CASSQEARSYEQYF. CDR3 coding DNA: TGCGCCAGCAGCCAAGAAGCGAGAAGCTACGAGCAGTACTTC.

In its sample, this clone was seen a few times. This sequence joins TRBV28 and TRBJ1-2; D uncertain. The CDR3 is 10 residues long. CDR1 is MDHEN, CDR2 SYDVKM, per germline. V dropped 10 bases and J dropped 8 bases, with 11 bases sitting between them. This chain's CDR3 is CATRGVGYTF. As DNA, the CDR3 is TGTGCCACCCGGGGTGTGGGCTACACCTTC.

This sequence joins TRBV4-1 and TRBJ2-5, with D possibly being TRBD2 (5 bases). Between the trimmed V and J ends, which lost 5 bases and 2 bases, there was a span of 18 bases. CDR1 MGHRA and CDR2 YSYEKL come from the germline V gene. There are 16 residues in the CDR3. The CDR3 bases are TGCGCCAGCAGCGATGACCCCAACGGGGTTCAAGAGACCCAGTACTTC. Translation gives CASSDDPNGVQETQYF.

The chain has TRBV15 and TRBJ2-7, with D unclear. The CDR3 consists of 11 residues. Germline CDR1 reads LNHNV; CDR2 reads YYDKDF (reference sequence). V was trimmed by 0 bases and J by 9 bases, leaving 6 bases between them. CDR3 coding DNA: TGTGCCACCAGCAGAGATCTGCTGCAGTACTTC. Amino acid sequence: CATSRDLLQYF. The full variable domain, in which reference TRBV15 and TRBJ2-7 provide the parts outside the CDR3, is DAMVIQNPRYQVTQFGKPVTLSCSQTLNHNVMYWYQQKSSQAPKLLFHYYDKDFNNEADTPDNFQSRRPNTSFCFLDIRSPGLGDTAMYLCATSRDLLQYFGPGTRLTVT.

The rearrangement uses TRBV27 and TRBJ2-5; weak D call: TRBD2 (6 bases). The CDR3 is made up of 15 amino acids. In germline, CDR1 is MNHEY, CDR2 SMNVEV (reference sequence). Deletions cut 4 bases from V and 2 bases from J, with 14 bases between. The CDR3 coding sequence is TGTGCCAGCAGTTCCAGCGGGCCCTTGCAAGAGACCCAGTACTTC. Amino acids: CASSSSGPLQETQYF.

This clone showed up just a few times. The rearrangement links TRBV19 to TRBJ1-5; D call uncertain. CDR1 and CDR2 (germline): LNHDA, SQIVND (reference sequence). Trimming took off 3 bases at V and 6 bases at J, with 9 bases between the two ends. The CDR3 consists of 13 residues. The CDR3 region is CASSILSTQPQHF. The DNA for the CDR3 is TGTGCCAGTAGTATCCTCAGTACTCAGCCCCAGCATTTT.

This clone appeared once. The V call is TRBV28, the J call TRBJ1-1; D is unresolved. This CDR3 has 14 residues. Germline CDR1 MDHEN, CDR2 SYDVKM. The germline V and J ends were trimmed by 6 bases and 1 base, with 12 bases remaining between them. This chain's CDR3 is CASSPIPRNTEAFF. CDR3 bases: TGTGCCAGCAGCCCGATCCCCCGGAACACTGAAGCTTTCTTT. The full variable domain, with the rest looked up from reference TRBV28 and TRBJ1-1, is DVKVTQSSRYLVKRTGEKVFLECVQDMDHENMFWYRQDPGLGLRLIYFSYDVKMKEKGDIPEGYSVSREKKERFSLILESASTNQTSMYLCASSPIPRNTEAFFGQGTRLTVV.

The CDR3 reads CASSYSRDYEQYF. The CDR3 coding sequence is TGTGCCAGCAGTTATTCGCGGGACTACGAGCAGTACTTC. The rearrangement joins TRBV27 to TRBJ2-7, with a weak D call TRBD2 (6 bases). V dropped 4 bases and J dropped 3 bases, with 10 bases sitting between them. The CDR3 has 13 residues. Germline V gives CDR1 MNHEY, CDR2 SMNVEV (reference sequence).

By proportion, this clone is medium-sized. The chain couples TRBV27 to TRBJ2-7; maybe TRBD1 (5 bases). CDR1 and CDR2 (germline): MNHEY, SMNVEV (reference sequence). The V and J ends lost 0 bases and 2 bases respectively, with 11 bases between them. The CDR3 has 15 residues. The CDR3 DNA follows: TGTGCCAGCAGTTTATCGAGGCAGGGTCCCTACGAGCAGTACTTC. Its translation is CASSLSRQGPYEQYF.

The V and J genes are TRBV7-9 and TRBJ2-3, with 12 bases that match TRBD2. After removal of 5 bases from V and 0 bases from J, the junction contained 3 bases not matched to a gene. Germline CDR1 is SEHNR and CDR2 is FQNEAQ (reference sequence). This CDR3 comprises 16 residues. CDR3 region: CASSGGTSGSTDTQYF. CDR3 in DNA: TGTGCCAGCAGCGGGGGGACTAGCGGGAGCACAGATACGCAGTATTTT.

The chain employs TRBV5-6 and TRBJ1-3; 7 bases are shared with TRBD1. The CDR3 has 14 amino acids. V lost 2 bases, J lost 3 bases, and 2 bases stayed unmatched. Germline CDR1 reads SGHDT; CDR2 reads YYEEEE. CDR3 region: CASSLQGLGNTIYF. DNA for the CDR3: TGTGCCAGCAGCTTACAGGGGCTTGGAAACACCATATATTTT.

The chain links TRBV20-1 to TRBJ2-1; D remains ambiguous. The germline V gene encodes CDR1 DFQATT and CDR2 SNEGSKA (reference sequence). The CDR3 totals 11 residues. V gave up 6 bases and J gave up 10 bases, with 13 bases separating them. CDR3 DNA sequence: TGCAGTGCACCCCCCGTGTGGGAGCAGTTCTTC. Amino acid sequence: CSAPPVWEQFF.

The chain carries TRBV28 and TRBJ1-5, with D hard to call. The CDR3 is 14 residues long. Germline V gene sequence: CDR1 MDHEN, CDR2 SYDVKM. V was pared by 2 bases and J by 9 bases, with 14 bases between. CDR3 protein: CASSLNPIITPQHF. The CDR3 nucleotides read TGTGCCAGCAGTTTAAATCCCATTATCACGCCCCAGCATTTT.